These 20 T cell receptor beta chains originate from one sample sequenced in a study of T cell changes during pregnancy in multiple sclerosis. Clones were read by immunoSEQ multiplex PCR, and TCRdb kept only the in-frame ones, dropping some. The table records some 100,000 clones, around 90% of them present only once. This sample comprised peripheral blood, obtained in the second trimester of pregnancy. These receptors all stem from a female donor with multiple sclerosis, enrolled in a pregnancy study.

This clone is a singleton in its sample. The CDR3 DNA sequence: TGTGCCAGCAGTGAAGTCAAGGGTCGACAGGGAGGCACTGAAGCTTTCTTT. Protein product: CASSEVKGRQGGTEAFF. The V call is TRBV2, the J call TRBJ1-1; TRBD1 aligns across 7 bases. The germline CDR1 and CDR2 sequences are SNHLY and FYNNEI. The CDR3 runs 17 residues. Unmatched junction bases numbered 12, after V lost 1 base and J lost 4 bases.

The chain uses TRBV18 and TRBJ2-3; TRBD2 might be the D (6 bases). In germline, CDR1 is KGHSH, CDR2 LQKENI. CDR3 length: 16 amino acids. V lost 4 bases and J lost 6, with 20 bases in between. CDR3 in amino acids: CASSRAMGGAVDTQYF. The CDR3 DNA reads as TGTGCCAGCTCACGCGCGATGGGCGGGGCCGTGGATACGCAGTATTTT.

The J gene is TRBJ1-2, the V gene TRBV7-2, with 12 bases lining up with TRBD1. There are 16 residues in the CDR3. J lost 8 bases, V lost 0 bases, and 7 bases had no gene match. From germline, CDR1 is SGHTA and CDR2 FQGNSA. CDR3 amino acids: CASSLAGTGGAGGYTF. CDR3 sequence (DNA): TGTGCCAGCAGCTTAGCCGGGACAGGGGGCGCCGGGGGCTACACCTTC.

This clone was seen more than once but under ten times. The V gene is TRBV15, the J gene TRBJ1-6; TRBD1 might be the D (6 bases). The CDR3 sequence is 14 residues long. Germline CDR1 is LNHNV and CDR2 is YYDKDF (reference sequence). V gave up 2 bases and J gave up 10 bases, with 12 bases separating them. The CDR3 loop reads CATSRQGQRSPLHF. CDR3 in DNA: TGTGCCACCAGCAGACAGGGGCAAAGGTCACCCCTCCACTTT.

The gene calls are TRBV30 and TRBJ1-2, with D unresolved. Per the germline V gene, CDR1 is GTSNPN and CDR2 is SVGIG (reference sequence). This CDR3 comprises 13 residues. Trimming stripped 2 bases from V and 4 bases from J, with 11 bases between. CDR3 amino acids: CAWSREVLYGYTF. The DNA of the CDR3 is TGTGCCTGGAGTAGAGAGGTCCTCTATGGCTACACCTTC.

The V call is TRBV2, the J call TRBJ1-4, with D perhaps TRBD1 (6 bases). CDR1 is SNHLY and CDR2 is FYNNEI in the germline V gene. Trimming took off 5 bases at V and 7 bases at J, with 20 bases between the two ends. This CDR3 spans 16 amino acids. CDR3 amino acids: CASSSGQNGGGEKLFF. CDR3 DNA sequence: TGTGCCAGCAGTTCCGGACAGAACGGGGGGGGTGAAAAACTGTTTTTT.

The chain couples TRBV7-9 to TRBJ2-1; 7 nucleotides line up with TRBD2. Germline trimming cut 3 bases from V and 0 bases from J; bases unmatched to any gene: 2. Germline V gives CDR1 SEHNR, CDR2 FQNEAQ (reference sequence). This CDR3 is built from 15 residues. The CDR3 loop reads CASSLGGTSYNEQFF. CDR3 sequence (DNA): TGTGCCAGCAGCTTGGGGGGGACCTCCTACAATGAGCAGTTCTTC.

The rearrangement links TRBV2 to TRBJ2-2, with TRBD2 identical over 7 bases. From germline, CDR1 is SNHLY and CDR2 FYNNEI. This CDR3 is built from 15 residues. V shed 3 bases and J 6 bases; nucleotides not matched to a gene: 7. In DNA, the CDR3 is TGTGCCAGCAGTGAGGGAGGGCTAAGGGCCGGGGAGCTGTTTTTT. Encoded protein: CASSEGGLRAGELFF. Filled out from reference TRBV2 and TRBJ2-2, the complete variable domain reads EPEVTQTPSHQVTQMGQEVILRCVPISNHLYFYWYRQILGQKVEFLVSFYNNEISEKSEIFDDQFSVERPDGSNFTLKIRSTKLEDSAMYFCASSEGGLRAGELFFGEGSRLTVL.

CDR3 sequence (DNA): TGTGCCAGCGGGGAGTTAGTACGGGCCCATGAGCAGTTCTTC. Its translation is CASGELVRAHEQFF. The J gene is TRBJ2-1, the V gene TRBV7-9; D may be TRBD2 (5 bases). CDR3 length: 14 amino acids. Germline lookup yields CDR1 SEHNR and CDR2 FQNEAQ (reference sequence). Trimming pared 8 bases from V and 8 bases from J, leaving 19 bases between.

The V gene is TRBV5-1, the J gene TRBJ1-5; D is unclear. The CDR3 runs 16 residues. Trimming stripped 5 bases from V and 2 bases from J, with 17 bases between. Germline loops: CDR1 SGHRS, CDR2 YFSETQ. As DNA, the CDR3 is TGCGCCAGCAGGAATCACGGGGAACCGGGCAATCAGCCCCAGCATTTT. It encodes CASRNHGEPGNQPQHF.

The CDR3 region is CATSRSRSEAREQFF. In DNA form, the CDR3 reads TGTGCCACCAGCAGGTCCCGGTCCGAAGCTCGTGAGCAGTTCTTC. The gene calls are TRBV15 and TRBJ2-1; D is unclear. The germline V and J ends were trimmed by 3 bases and 9 bases, with 18 bases remaining between them. The germline CDR1 and CDR2 sequences are LNHNV and YYDKDF (reference sequence). This CDR3 contains 15 residues.

The chain employs TRBV10-3 and TRBJ2-6; perhaps TRBD2 as D (7 bases). Germline-derived CDR1 and CDR2 are ENHRY and SYGVKD. V lost 6 bases and J 3 bases, leaving 15 bases between the germline ends. This CDR3 contains 16 residues. CDR3 DNA: TGTGCCATCAGGGAGACGCGGGGGCGTGGGGCCAACGTCCTGACTTTC. It codes for CAIRETRGRGANVLTF.

The V gene is TRBV25-1, the J gene TRBJ1-2; 9 nucleotides line up with TRBD1. Germline V gene data show CDR1 as MGHDK and CDR2 as SYGVNS. V lost 5 bases and J lost 0; bases outside the gene matches: 4. The CDR3 length is 15 residues. CDR3 loop: CASSSRTGANYGYTF. The CDR3 region has the DNA TGTGCCAGCAGTTCTCGGACAGGGGCTAACTATGGCTACACCTTC.

The rearrangement joins TRBV5-1 to TRBJ2-6; D call uncertain. V lost 2 bases and J lost 0, with 3 bases in between. This CDR3 region has 14 residues. The germline V gene encodes CDR1 SGHRS and CDR2 YFSETQ. CDR3 coding DNA: TGCGCCAGCAGCTTCAGCTCTGGGGCCAACGTCCTGACTTTC. Amino acid sequence: CASSFSSGANVLTF.

The chain employs TRBV7-9 and TRBJ2-5; TRBD1 matches 9 bases. V shed 5 bases, J shed 5 bases, and the junction held 12 bases outside the gene matches. The CDR3 contains 16 residues. Per the germline V gene, CDR1 is SEHNR and CDR2 is FQNEAQ (reference sequence). CDR3 residues: CASSPDQGQGIETQYF. Here the CDR3 DNA reads TGTGCCAGCAGCCCGGACCAGGGACAGGGCATTGAGACCCAGTACTTC.

This chain uses TRBV5-1 with TRBJ2-7; 9 nucleotides align to TRBD1. J lost 3 bases, V lost 3 bases, and 4 bases had no gene match. CDR1 and CDR2 from the germline V gene are SGHRS and YFSETQ. This CDR3 spans 14 amino acids. As DNA, the CDR3 is TGCGCCAGCAGCTGGGGACAGGGTAACTACGAGCAGTACTTC. Its protein product is CASSWGQGNYEQYF.

For this clone: The junction shows a germline mismatch at one end, possibly a read error. J is TRBJ2-1 and V is TRBV7-9; 7 nucleotides align to TRBD2. Germline lookup yields CDR1 SEHNR and CDR2 FQNEAQ (reference sequence). The CDR3 is 15 residues long. DNA for the CDR3: TGTGCCAGCAGCCCCCGGGACTATGCCTACGATGAGCAGTTCTTC. This sequence encodes CASSPRDYAYDEQFF.

The chain recombines TRBV23-1 with TRBJ1-3, with D possibly being TRBD1 (6 bases). TRBV23-1 qualifies as an ORF whose function is uncertain. Trimming left V 9 bases short and J 2 bases short, with 17 bases between. This CDR3 region has 15 residues. In nucleotides, the CDR3 is TGCGCCAGACCCTTGCAGGGGCCCGCTGGAAACACCATATATTTT. Translated, it gives CARPLQGPAGNTIYF.

The rearrangement uses TRBV10-2 and TRBJ2-3; 11 bases agree with TRBD2. This CDR3 has 15 amino acids. After removal of 6 bases from V and 2 bases from J, the junction contained 4 bases not matched to a gene. Germline assignment: CDR1 WSHSY and CDR2 SAAADI. CDR3 sequence: CASSLLAGATDTQYF. The DNA for the CDR3 is TGCGCCAGCAGCTTACTAGCGGGAGCCACAGATACGCAGTATTTT.

This clone was counted a single time. V usage is TRBV5-1 and J usage is TRBJ2-7; no clear D gene. The V end lost 3 bases, the J end lost 0 bases, and 16 bases lay between the germline ends. Germline CDR1 SGHRS, CDR2 YFSETQ. The CDR3 is 16 residues long. As DNA, the CDR3 is TGCGCCAGCAGCTCCCGTCTAGGTAGGAGCTCCTACGAGCAGTACTTC. Protein product: CASSSRLGRSSYEQYF. Full variable domain (missing parts from reference TRBV5-1 and TRBJ2-7): KAGVTQTPRYLIKTRGQQVTLSCSPISGHRSVSWYQQTPGQGLQFLFEYFSETQRNKGNFPGRFSGRQFSNSRSEMNVSTLELGDSALYLCASSSRLGRSSYEQYFGPGTRLTVT.